The T cell receptor (beta chain) described here comes from a study of Ad26.COV2.S vaccination and SARS-CoV-2 variants. TCRdb's copy holds only in-frame clones and misses some; the assay was immunoSEQ multiplex PCR. The sample consists of about 420,000 clones, 88% of them appearing once. Noted treatment: around 19 received Ad26.COV2.S at low or high dose, single or two shots; roughly 5 received placebo; per-sample allocation not given. Day 63 following the first vaccine or placebo injection was when the samples were taken. V was pared by 3 bases and J by 2 bases, with 8 bases between. Germline V lookup: CDR1 SGHNT, CDR2 YENEEA. The CDR3 loop spans 14 amino acids. On this clone: Within the sample, other DNA sequences also encode this same CDR3.

The TCR sequence derives from a person aged 18-65 years who received the Ad26.COV2.S COVID-19 vaccine or a placebo. The chain joins TRBV11-3 to TRBJ2-1; tentatively, D is TRBD2 (7 bases). Sequenced here: peripheral blood, sampled in a trial of Ad26.COV2.S vaccine versus placebo. For the CDR3, the DNA is TGTGCCAGCAGCTTCGGGGGGCCCTACAATGAGCAGTTCTTC. It is translated as CASSFGGPYNEQFF.